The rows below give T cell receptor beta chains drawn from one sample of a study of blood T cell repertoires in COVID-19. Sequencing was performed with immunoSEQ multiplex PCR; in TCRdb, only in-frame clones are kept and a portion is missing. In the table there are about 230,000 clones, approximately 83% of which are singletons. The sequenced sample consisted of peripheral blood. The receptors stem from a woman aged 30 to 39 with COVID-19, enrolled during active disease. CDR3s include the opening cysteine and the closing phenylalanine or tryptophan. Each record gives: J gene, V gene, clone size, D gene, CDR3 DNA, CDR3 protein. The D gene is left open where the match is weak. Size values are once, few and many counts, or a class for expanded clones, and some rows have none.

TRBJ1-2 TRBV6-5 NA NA TGTGCCAGCAGTTACAATACAGCCAATGGCTACACCTTC CASSYNTANGYTF
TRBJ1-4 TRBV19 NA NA TGTGCCAGTAGTATAGGATTCGCAGGCGAGAATGAAAAACTGTTTTTT CASSIGFAGENEKLFF
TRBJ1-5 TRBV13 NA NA TGTGCCAGCAGCTTAGACAGGGTACAGCCCCAGCATTTT CASSLDRVQPQHF
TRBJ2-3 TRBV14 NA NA TGTGCCAGCAGCCAAGAGAGGACTAGCACAGATACGCAGTATTTT CASSQERTSTDTQYF
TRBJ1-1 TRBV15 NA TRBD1 TGTGCCACCAGCAGAGCGGGACAGGGACGAAACGAAGCTTTCTTT CATSRAGQGRNEAFF
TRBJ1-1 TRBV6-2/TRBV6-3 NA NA TGTGCCAGCAGTTACTCGGGGCAGAGGAACACTGAAGCTTTCTTT CASSYSGQRNTEAFF
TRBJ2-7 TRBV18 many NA TGTGCCAGCTCACCTCAAGGGGTCGAGCAGTACTTC CASSPQGVEQYF
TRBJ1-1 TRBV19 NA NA TGTGCCAGCAAGTACACCTCTGAAGCTTTCTTT CASKYTSEAFF
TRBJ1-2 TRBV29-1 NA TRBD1 TGCAGCGTCACAGGGGGCAATTTGGACTATGGCTACACCTTC CSVTGGNLDYGYTF
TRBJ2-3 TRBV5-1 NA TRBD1 TGCGCCAGCAGCTCACAGGGGGCAGGAGGCACAGATACGCAGTATTTT CASSSQGAGGTDTQYF
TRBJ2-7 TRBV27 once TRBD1 TGTGCCAGCAGTTCCCAAGACAGGGGCCTGGGCGAGCAGTACTTC CASSSQDRGLGEQYF
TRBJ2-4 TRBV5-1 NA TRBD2 TGCGCCAGCAGCTTGGATGCGGGAGGCCCCAAAAACATTCAGTACTTC CASSLDAGGPKNIQYF
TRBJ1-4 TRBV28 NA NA TGTGCCAGCAGTGAGGGGACTCCAGCAACTAATGAAAAACTGTTTTTT CASSEGTPATNEKLFF
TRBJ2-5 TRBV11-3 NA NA TGTGCCAGCAGCTTAGCGGGCAGGGGAATCCAAGAGACCCAGTACTTC CASSLAGRGIQETQYF
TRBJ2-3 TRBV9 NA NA TGTGCCAGCAGCCTGGGCAGAAAGTTCACAGATACGCAGTATTTT CASSLGRKFTDTQYF
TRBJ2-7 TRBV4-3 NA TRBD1 TGCGCCAGCAGCCGCGGGACAGGGGATCAAAGCTACGAGCAGTACTTC CASSRGTGDQSYEQYF
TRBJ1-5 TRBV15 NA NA TGTGCCACCAGCAGAGAGCGGGGGATAGGCAATCAGCCCCAGCATTTT CATSRERGIGNQPQHF
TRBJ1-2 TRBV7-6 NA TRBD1 TGTGCCAGCAGCCCCTTAACCGCCGACAGGGGGGGCTTCTATGGCTACACCTTC CASSPLTADRGGFYGYTF
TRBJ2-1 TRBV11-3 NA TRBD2 TGTGCCAGCAGCCTAAGCGGGAACCCCTACAATGAGCAGTTCTTC CASSLSGNPYNEQFF
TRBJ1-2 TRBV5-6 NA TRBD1 TGTGCCAGCAGCTTGGAGGTTTCTGGGCAGGGGGACCTATATGGCTACACCTTC CASSLEVSGQGDLYGYTF
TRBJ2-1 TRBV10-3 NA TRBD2 TGTGCCATCAGTGATGGGACTAGCGGGGGGCTTTCCTCCTACAATGAGCAGTTCTTC CAISDGTSGGLSSYNEQFF
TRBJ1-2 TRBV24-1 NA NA TGTGCCACCAGTGACAGGGCTAACTATGGCTACACCTTC CATSDRANYGYTF
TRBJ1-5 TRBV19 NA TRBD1 TGTGCCAGTAGTATTTGGGACAGGGGGAGCAATCAGCCCCAGCATTTT CASSIWDRGSNQPQHF
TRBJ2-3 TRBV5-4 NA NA TGTGCCAGCAGCCGCTGGGGGGGCACAGATACGCAGTATTTT CASSRWGGTDTQYF
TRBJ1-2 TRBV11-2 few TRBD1 TGTGCCAGCAGCCCCGACAGGGGCGGTGGCTACACCTTC CASSPDRGGGYTF
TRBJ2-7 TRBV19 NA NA TGTGCCAGTAGTATTGCTGGAGGGTGGTTCTACGAGCAGTACTTC CASSIAGGWFYEQYF
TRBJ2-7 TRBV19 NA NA TGTGCCAGTAGTATCAGGGGTACGGGTGAATACTACGAGCAGTACTTC CASSIRGTGEYYEQYF
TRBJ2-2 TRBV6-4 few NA TGTGCCAGCAGTGACAGTGCCCGGGACACCGGGGAGCTGTTTTTT CASSDSARDTGELFF
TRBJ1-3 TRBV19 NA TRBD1 TGTGCCAGTAGTATTGACCGGGACAGGGGCCGCGGAAACACCATATATTTT CASSIDRDRGRGNTIYF
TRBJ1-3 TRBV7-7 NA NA TGTGCCAGCAGCCGGGGAGCCGGAAACACCATATATTTT CASSRGAGNTIYF
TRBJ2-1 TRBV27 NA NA TGTGCCAGCAGTTTGTATCGGGGGTACAATGAGCAGTTCTTC CASSLYRGYNEQFF
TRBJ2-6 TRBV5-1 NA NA TGCGCCAGCAGCCTCCGACAGGCTGGGGCCAACGTCCTGACTTTC CASSLRQAGANVLTF
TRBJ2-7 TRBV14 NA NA TGTGCCAGCAGTTATGGACAAATACCTACCTACTTCCACGAGCAGTACTTC CASSYGQIPTYFHEQYF
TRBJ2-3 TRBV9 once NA TGTGCCAGCAGCGTAGGCCCTACCTATCGTTCGGATACGCAGTATTTT CASSVGPTYRSDTQYF
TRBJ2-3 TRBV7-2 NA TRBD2 TGTGCCAGCAGCTTATCCGGCGGGGGGTTTGCTAGCACAGATACGCAGTATTTT CASSLSGGGFASTDTQYF
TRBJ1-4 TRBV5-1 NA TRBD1 TGCGCCAGCAGCTTGAATAGACAGGGATTTGGGGAAAAACTGTTTTTT CASSLNRQGFGEKLFF
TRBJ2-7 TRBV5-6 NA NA TGTGCCAGCAGCGCGGGGTCGGGCGAGCAGTACTTC CASSAGSGEQYF
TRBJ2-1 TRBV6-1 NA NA TGTGCCAGCAGTGAACGGCAGGTTGTGGTAAATGAGCAGTTCTTC CASSERQVVVNEQFF
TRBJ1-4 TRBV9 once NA TGTGCCAGCAGCGTAGAGGGTACAGGGAACGAAAAACTGTTTTTT CASSVEGTGNEKLFF
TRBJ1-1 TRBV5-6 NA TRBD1 TGTGCCAGCAGCGAGGGGGCGTGGGACACTGAAGCTTTCTTT CASSEGAWDTEAFF
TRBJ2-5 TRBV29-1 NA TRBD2 TGCAGCGTCCAACCCGGGAGGGCCGAGACCCAGTACTTC CSVQPGRAETQYF
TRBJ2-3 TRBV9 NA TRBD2 TGTGCCAGCAGCGGTCCTAGCGGGGGGGGCACAGATACGCAGTATTTT CASSGPSGGGTDTQYF
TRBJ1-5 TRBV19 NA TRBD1 TGTGCCAGTAGTATCCAGGGGGTGGGCAATCAGCCCCAGCATTTT CASSIQGVGNQPQHF
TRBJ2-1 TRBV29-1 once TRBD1 TGCAGCACTTACGGGACAGGGGTGGGCTACAATGAGCAGTTCTTC CSTYGTGVGYNEQFF
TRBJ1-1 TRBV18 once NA TGTGCCAGCTCACCTTCGCGGGGCTTGAACACTGAAGCTTTCTTT CASSPSRGLNTEAFF
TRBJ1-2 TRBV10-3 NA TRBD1 TGTGCCATCAGTGAGTCATTCGGGACAGGGGGCTCCGGCTACACCTTC CAISESFGTGGSGYTF
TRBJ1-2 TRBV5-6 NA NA TGTGCCAGCAGCCGGACGGGGGTAAACTATGGCTACACCTTC CASSRTGVNYGYTF
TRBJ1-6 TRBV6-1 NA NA TGTGCCAGCAGTGAAAGGGGCCTCTATAATTCACCCCTCCACTTT CASSERGLYNSPLHF
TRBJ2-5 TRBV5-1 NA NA TGCGCCAGCAGCATCGGACAGCAACAAGAGACCCAGTACTTC CASSIGQQQETQYF
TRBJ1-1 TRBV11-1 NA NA TGTGCCAGCAGCTTAATGACCAGGGACACTGAAGCTTTCTTT CASSLMTRDTEAFF
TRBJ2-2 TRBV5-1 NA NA TGCGCCAGCAGCTTACAGGGAGCTAACACCGGGGAGCTGTTTTTT CASSLQGANTGELFF
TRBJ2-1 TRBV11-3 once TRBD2 TGTGCCAGCAGCTGGAGCGGACTAGCGAGTTACAATGAGCAGTTCTTC CASSWSGLASYNEQFF
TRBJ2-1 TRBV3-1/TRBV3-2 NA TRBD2 TGTGCCAGCAGCTCGACCGGGACTAGCGGGGACGGGTCCTACAATGAGCAGTTCTTC CASSSTGTSGDGSYNEQFF
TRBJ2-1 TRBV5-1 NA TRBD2 TGCGCCACCTCCGTCGGGACTAGCGCTTCGCTCTACAATGAGCAGTTCTTC CATSVGTSASLYNEQFF
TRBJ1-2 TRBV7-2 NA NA TGTGCCAGCAGCTTAGCGGTTTGGGGAGGGGGCTACACCTTC CASSLAVWGGGYTF
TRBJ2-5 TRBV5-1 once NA TGCGCCAGCAGCCCCGGGGTAGCGGAAGAGACCCAGTACTTC CASSPGVAEETQYF